Below are 22 T cell receptor beta chains sequenced from a single sample in a study of T-cell reconstitution after alpha-beta-depleted transplantation in children. Unique molecular identifiers were incorporated when the TCRbeta library was constructed. TCRdb re-called the PCR reads with MiXCR, one entry per CDR3 protein. The data contain 85,000 to 120,000 distinct CDR3 sequences, roughly 7.1% of them singletons. This specimen was PBMCs, taken before TCRalphabeta/CD19-depleted stem cell transplant. These receptors all come from a boy younger than 10 with acute lymphoblastic leukemia, due to receive a stem cell transplant.

The gene calls are TRBV6-2 or TRBV6-3 and TRBJ2-7; the D gene is possibly TRBD1 (6 bases). CDR1 and CDR2 from the germline V gene are MNHEY and SVGEGT. The CDR3 covers 13 residues. V lost 6 bases and J lost 3, with 12 bases in between. DNA of the CDR3: TGTGCCAGCAGACAGGGCGCAGGCTACGAGCAGTACTTC. This translates into CASRQGAGYEQYF.

The table lists this clonotype with many counts. The V call is TRBV7-9, the J call TRBJ2-1; D tentatively reads TRBD1 or TRBD2 (7 bases each). The CDR3 is 13 residues long. V lost 0 bases and J 15 bases, leaving 15 bases between the germline ends. Germline V gene lookup returns CDR1 SEHNR and CDR2 FQNEAQ (reference sequence). CDR3: CASSLATGEGRFF. DNA for the CDR3: TGTGCCAGCAGCTTAGCTACAGGGGAGGGGCGGTTCTTC.

This clonotype was counted at least ten times. This chain joins TRBV27 and TRBJ1-5; D unresolved. The CDR3 is 14 amino acids. Trimming took off 3 bases at V and 5 bases at J, with 11 bases between the two ends. The germline V gene has CDR1 MNHEY and CDR2 SMNVEV (reference sequence). CDR3 protein: CASSFLGMDQPQHF. The CDR3 DNA reads TGTGCCAGCAGTTTCTTGGGGATGGATCAGCCCCAGCATTTT.

The sample holds many counts of this clonotype. This rearrangement joins TRBV3-1 to TRBJ1-6; the D is unclear. CDR1 is LGHDT and CDR2 is YNNKEL in the germline V gene (reference sequence). The CDR3 consists of 17 residues. V lost 4 bases to trimming and J lost 0 bases, with 13 bases between them. The CDR3 spells CASSPAWRSSYNSPLHF. The CDR3 DNA reads as TGTGCCAGCAGCCCCGCGTGGAGAAGCTCCTATAATTCACCCCTCCACTTT.

The table lists this clonotype with a few counts. V and J are TRBV12-3 or TRBV12-4 and TRBJ1-1; 8 bases line up with TRBD1. This CDR3 region has 17 residues. Losses at the gene ends were 7 bases for V and 0 bases for J; bases not matched to a gene: 13. CDR3 amino acids: CASTVKDRAPMNTEAFF. As DNA, the CDR3 is TGTGCCAGCACGGTGAAGGACAGGGCACCCATGAACACTGAAGCTTTCTTT.

V is TRBV28 and J is TRBJ1-3; the match to TRBD1 covers 7 bases. V lost 8 bases to trimming and J lost 4 bases; unmatched junction nucleotides: 5. This CDR3 has 13 amino acids. The germline V gene encodes CDR1 MDHEN and CDR2 SYDVKM. CDR3 sequence reads: CASVDRAGNTIYF. The CDR3 DNA reads as TGTGCCAGCGTCGACAGGGCCGGAAACACCATATATTTT.

This clonotype has at least ten counts. The CDR3 coding sequence is TGCAGTGCCCGAGATGGGAGCCCCAAAAACATTCAGTACTTC. Protein: CSARDGSPKNIQYF. The V gene is TRBV20-1, the J gene TRBJ2-4, with D maybe TRBD2 (5 bases). V shed 6 bases and J shed 2 bases, with 14 bases lying between them. Per germline, CDR1 DFQATT and CDR2 SNEGSKA (reference sequence). The CDR3 sequence is 14 residues long.

In this sample, this clonotype turned up many times. The V and J genes are TRBV9 and TRBJ2-5, with unresolved D. V lost 5 bases and J 4 bases, leaving 12 bases between the germline ends. Germline V gene data show CDR1 as SGDLS and CDR2 as YYNGEE. The CDR3 has 13 amino acids. CDR3 sequence: CASSSSVGETQYF. The CDR3 DNA is TGTGCCAGCAGTTCGTCGGTGGGAGAGACCCAGTACTTC.

The chain couples TRBV6-1 to TRBJ2-3, with 7 positions matching TRBD1. CDR1 is MNHNS, CDR2 SASEGT, per germline. The V and J ends lost 6 bases and 1 base, in that order; junction bases with no gene match: 4. This CDR3 region has 14 residues. Here the CDR3 reads CASRGTVRTDTQYF. The CDR3 DNA follows: TGTGCCAGCAGGGGGACAGTTCGCACAGATACGCAGTATTTT.

This clonotype has more than one count but fewer than ten. The rearrangement links TRBV7-9 to TRBJ1-6; D remains unclear. With 1 base removed from V and 8 bases from J, the gap between germline ends came to 12 bases. Germline lookup yields CDR1 SEHNR and CDR2 FQNEAQ (reference sequence). The CDR3 loop spans 15 amino acids. The CDR3 loop is CASSLGRPNYSPLHF. As DNA, the CDR3 is TGTGCCAGCAGCTTAGGGCGGCCGAACTATTCACCCCTCCACTTT. Looking up the rest from reference TRBV7-9 and TRBJ1-6 gives the full variable domain: DTGVSQNPRHKITKRGQNVTFRCDPISEHNRLYWYRQTLGQGPEFLTYFQNEAQLEKSRLLSDRFSAERPKGSFSTLEIQRTEQGDSAMYLCASSLGRPNYSPLHFGNGTRLTVT.

The chain links TRBV18 to TRBJ2-3; tentative D call: TRBD2 (6 bases). This CDR3 contains 17 residues. The V end lost 0 bases, the J end lost 3 bases, and 16 bases lay between the germline ends. Germline loops: CDR1 KGHSH, CDR2 LQKENI. In DNA form, the CDR3 reads TGTGCCAGCTCACCACCGAGGGTAGCGGAAAAGACAGATACGCAGTATTTT. It yields the protein CASSPPRVAEKTDTQYF.

V gene TRBV20-1 combines with J gene TRBJ2-1; 9 positions match TRBD2. Germline values: CDR1 DFQATT, CDR2 SNEGSKA (reference sequence). J was trimmed by 4 bases and V by 1 base; bases with no gene match: 5. This CDR3 has 15 amino acids. CDR3 DNA: TGCAGTGCTAGAGCCCCAGCGGGGGGTTACAATGAGCAGTTCTTC. The encoded protein is CSARAPAGGYNEQFF.

This clonotype was detected many times. The rearrangement uses TRBV5-1 and TRBJ1-1, with 9 bases aligning to TRBD1. The J segment lost 3 bases and the V segment lost 4 bases, leaving 10 bases of the junction unmatched. CDR1 and CDR2 from the germline V gene are SGHRS and YFSETQ. CDR3 size: 16 residues. The DNA of the CDR3 is TGCGCCAGCAGCCCCAATGGACAGGGGCAAGACACTGAAGCTTTCTTT. Encoded protein: CASSPNGQGQDTEAFF.

This clonotype has a count of ten or more. The chain carries TRBV12-3 or TRBV12-4 and TRBJ2-3, with 12 bases fitting TRBD2. V shed 4 bases, J shed 8 bases, and the junction held 13 bases outside the gene matches. This CDR3 has 17 amino acids. The DNA for the CDR3 is TGTGCCAGCAGTTCCGTACTAGCGGGGGGCCCCACGGGTACGCAGTATTTT. Its translation: CASSSVLAGGPTGTQYF.

This clonotype was seen a few times. The CDR3 DNA reads as TGTGCCAGCAGCGCCGGGACAGGCCAAAGTAGCACAGATACGCAGTATTTT. It translates to CASSAGTGQSSTDTQYF. The chain has TRBV9 and TRBJ2-3, with 8 bases identical to TRBD1. This CDR3 is built from 17 residues. Losses at the gene ends were 3 bases for V and 0 bases for J; bases not matched to a gene: 9. Germline loops: CDR1 SGDLS, CDR2 YYNGEE.

The chain has TRBV15 and TRBJ1-4, with TRBD1 matching over 10 bases. V dropped 0 bases and J dropped 6; count of bases not matched to a gene: 4. The germline V gene encodes CDR1 LNHNV and CDR2 YYDKDF (reference sequence). The CDR3 length is 16 residues. CDR3 nucleotides: TGTGCCACCAGCAGAGATTCGGGGACAGGGGATGAAAAACTGTTTTTT. Translation: CATSRDSGTGDEKLFF.

This clonotype was found a few times. The chain carries TRBV7-9 and TRBJ2-7, with a possible D match to TRBD2 (5 bases). The CDR3 runs 14 residues. The germline CDR1 and CDR2 sequences are SEHNR and FQNEAQ (reference sequence). V was clipped by 6 bases and J by 3 bases, with 15 bases between them. The CDR3 DNA follows: TGTGCCAGCAGATCCCGCCGGGGTGACTACGAGCAGTACTTC. Translating it yields CASRSRRGDYEQYF.

The rearrangement joins TRBV15 to TRBJ1-3; weak D call: TRBD1 (6 bases). The CDR3 has 16 amino acids. Trimming stripped 0 bases from V and 0 bases from J, with 9 bases between. Per germline, CDR1 LNHNV and CDR2 YYDKDF (reference sequence). CDR3 protein: CATSRDYRDSGNTIYF. As DNA, the CDR3 is TGTGCCACCAGCAGAGATTACAGGGACTCTGGAAACACCATATATTTT.

This clonotype was counted between two and nine times. This chain links TRBV20-1 with TRBJ1-1; no definite D call. The germline CDR1 and CDR2 sequences are DFQATT and SNEGSKA (reference sequence). The CDR3 is made up of 15 amino acids. V was pared by 1 base and J by 0 bases, with 12 bases between. CDR3 sequence: CSARGDASVNTEAFF. CDR3 nucleotide sequence: TGCAGTGCTAGAGGTGACGCCAGCGTGAACACTGAAGCTTTCTTT.

In the case of this clonotype: This clone may be a read error of a much larger clone one base away. The V and J genes are TRBV7-8 and TRBJ2-7, with 8 nucleotides matching TRBD2. This CDR3 spans 14 amino acids. V shed 7 bases and J 3 bases; nucleotides not matched to a gene: 8. Per the germline V gene, CDR1 is SGHVS and CDR2 is FQNEAQ. The CDR3 spells CASNSGLGVYEQYF. The CDR3, as DNA: TGTGCCAGCAATTCGGGACTAGGGGTCTACGAGCAGTACTTC.

The table lists this clonotype with many counts. The chain uses TRBV10-3 and TRBJ2-1, with a weak D call TRBD1 (6 bases). Between the trimmed V and J ends, which lost 8 bases and 7 bases, there was a span of 12 bases. The CDR3 has 12 residues. Germline values: CDR1 ENHRY, CDR2 SYGVKD. Here the CDR3 reads CAIGRQGNEQFF. As DNA, the CDR3 is TGTGCCATCGGTCGGCAGGGGAATGAGCAGTTCTTC.

This clonotype was seen more than once but under ten times. The chain is built from TRBV7-3 and TRBJ2-1, with TRBD2 identical over 7 bases. V shed 2 bases, J shed 8 bases, and the junction held 6 bases outside the gene matches. Germline V gives CDR1 SGHTA, CDR2 FQGTGA. The CDR3 is 14 residues long. The CDR3 loop is CASSLGRLAHEQFF. The CDR3 nucleotides read TGTGCCAGCAGCTTAGGGCGACTAGCCCATGAGCAGTTCTTC.